These 2 T cell receptor beta chains were all obtained from the same sample, sequenced in a study of CD8+ T cells in alopecia areata. Extracted RNA was reverse transcribed, and the resulting cDNA served as sequencing template. Sequenced by immunoSEQ multiplex PCR; TCRdb stores in-frame clones only, minus some. Among about 120,000 clones, approximately 47% were seen once, and the ten largest hold about 10%. The sample consisted of NKG2D-low CD8+ T cells sorted from blood. All receptors derive from a human donor with alopecia areata.

In its sample, this clone was seen a few times. This same CDR3 is encoded by further DNA sequences in the sample. This rearrangement joins TRBV29-1 to TRBJ2-1; D is tentatively TRBD1 or TRBD2 (5 bases each). The germline CDR1 and CDR2 sequences are SQVTM and ANQGSEA. The V gene lost 7 bases and the J gene lost 10 bases, with 11 bases spanning the gap. There are 10 residues in the CDR3. The CDR3 region has the DNA TGCAGCGCCCGCCGGGACGAGCAGTTCTTC. Protein: CSARRDEQFF.

This clone was observed a handful of times. J is TRBJ2-5 and V is TRBV29-1; weak D call: TRBD1 (6 bases). CDR1 SQVTM and CDR2 ANQGSEA come from the germline V gene. Trimming pared 3 bases from V and 0 bases from J, leaving 11 bases between. The CDR3 length is 14 residues. CDR3 in DNA: TGCAGCGTTGATCAGTGGGACAACCAAGAGACCCAGTACTTC. It yields the protein CSVDQWDNQETQYF. The full variable domain, its missing parts supplied by reference TRBV29-1 and TRBJ2-5, is SAVISQKPSRDICQRGTSLTIQCQVDSQVTMMFWYRQQPGQSLTLIATANQGSEATYESGFVIDKFPISRPNLTFSTLTVSNMSPEDSSIYLCSVDQWDNQETQYFGPGTRLLVL.